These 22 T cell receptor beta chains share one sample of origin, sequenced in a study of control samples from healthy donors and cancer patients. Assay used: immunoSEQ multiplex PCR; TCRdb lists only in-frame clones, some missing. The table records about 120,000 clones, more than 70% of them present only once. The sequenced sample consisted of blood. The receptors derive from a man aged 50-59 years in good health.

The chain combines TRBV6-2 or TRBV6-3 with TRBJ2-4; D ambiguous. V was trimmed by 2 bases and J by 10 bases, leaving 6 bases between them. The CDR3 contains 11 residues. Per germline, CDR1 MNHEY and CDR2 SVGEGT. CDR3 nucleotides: TGTGCCAGCAGTTACGGCCTTATTCAGTACTTC. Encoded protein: CASSYGLIQYF.

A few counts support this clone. The CDR3 region has the DNA TGTGCCAGCAGTTTGCAGGGGGACTACAATGAGCAGTTCTTC. Its protein product is CASSLQGDYNEQFF. The rearrangement uses TRBV6-4 and TRBJ2-1, with TRBD1 matching over 7 bases. This CDR3 comprises 14 residues. The J segment lost 3 bases and the V segment lost 5 bases, leaving 4 bases of the junction unmatched. CDR1 MRHNA and CDR2 SNTAGT come from the germline V gene.

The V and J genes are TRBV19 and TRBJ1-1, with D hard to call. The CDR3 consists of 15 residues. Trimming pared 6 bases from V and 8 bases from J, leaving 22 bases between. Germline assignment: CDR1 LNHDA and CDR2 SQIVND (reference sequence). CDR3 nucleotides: TGTGCCAGTAGACAATCGCCGGGCCCCCCTTGGGAAGCTTTCTTT. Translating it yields CASRQSPGPPWEAFF. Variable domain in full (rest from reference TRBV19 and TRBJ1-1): DGGITQSPKYLFRKEGQNVTLSCEQNLNHDAMYWYRQDPGQGLRLIYYSQIVNDFQKGDIAEGYSVSREKKESFPLTVTSAQKNPTAFYLCASRQSPGPPWEAFFGQGTRLTVV.

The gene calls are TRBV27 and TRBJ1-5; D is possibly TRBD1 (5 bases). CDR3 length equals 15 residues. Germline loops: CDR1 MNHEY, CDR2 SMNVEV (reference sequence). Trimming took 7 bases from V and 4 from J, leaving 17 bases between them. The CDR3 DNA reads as TGTGCCAGCATAGTGGGGTTACAGGAGAATCAGCCCCAGCATTTT. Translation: CASIVGLQENQPQHF.

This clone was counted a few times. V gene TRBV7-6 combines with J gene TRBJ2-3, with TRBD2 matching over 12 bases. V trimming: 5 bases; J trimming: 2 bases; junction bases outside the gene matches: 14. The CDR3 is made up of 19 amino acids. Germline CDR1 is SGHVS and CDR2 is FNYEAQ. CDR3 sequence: CASSPGQGGLAGITDTQYF. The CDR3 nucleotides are TGTGCCAGCAGCCCGGGACAGGGCGGACTAGCGGGGATCACAGATACGCAGTATTTT.

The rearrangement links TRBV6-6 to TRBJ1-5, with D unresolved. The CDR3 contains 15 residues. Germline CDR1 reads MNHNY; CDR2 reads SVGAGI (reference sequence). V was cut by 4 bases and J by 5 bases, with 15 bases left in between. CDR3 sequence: CASSSADGPYQPQHF. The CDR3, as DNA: TGTGCCAGCAGTTCAGCTGACGGACCGTATCAGCCCCAGCATTTT.

The CDR3: CASRDRGVGTGELFF. The CDR3 region has the DNA TGTGCCAGCAGGGACAGGGGAGTTGGGACCGGGGAGCTGTTTTTT. J is TRBJ2-2 and V is TRBV6-5; 9 bases agree with TRBD1. Per germline, CDR1 MNHEY and CDR2 SVGAGI. V lost 6 bases and J lost 5; bases outside the gene matches: 7. This CDR3 comprises 15 residues.

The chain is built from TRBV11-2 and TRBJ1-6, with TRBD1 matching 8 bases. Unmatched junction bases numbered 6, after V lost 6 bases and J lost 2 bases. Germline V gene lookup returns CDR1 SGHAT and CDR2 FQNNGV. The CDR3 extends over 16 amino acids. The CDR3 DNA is TGTGCCAGCAGGTCTATGACAGGGGCCTATAATTCACCCCTCCACTTT. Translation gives CASRSMTGAYNSPLHF.

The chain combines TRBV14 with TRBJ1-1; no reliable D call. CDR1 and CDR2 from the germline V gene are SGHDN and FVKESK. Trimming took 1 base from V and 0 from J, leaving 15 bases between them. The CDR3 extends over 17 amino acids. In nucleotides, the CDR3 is TGTGCCAGCAGCCAAGTTCCGGGTGGAGTTATGAACACTGAAGCTTTCTTT. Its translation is CASSQVPGGVMNTEAFF.

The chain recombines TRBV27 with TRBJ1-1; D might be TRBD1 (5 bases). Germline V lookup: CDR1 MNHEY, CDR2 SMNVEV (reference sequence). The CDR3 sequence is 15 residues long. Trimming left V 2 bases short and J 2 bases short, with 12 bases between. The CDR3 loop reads CASSLTRGSNTEAFF. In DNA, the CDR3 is TGTGCCAGCAGTTTAACTCGGGGGTCTAACACTGAAGCTTTCTTT.

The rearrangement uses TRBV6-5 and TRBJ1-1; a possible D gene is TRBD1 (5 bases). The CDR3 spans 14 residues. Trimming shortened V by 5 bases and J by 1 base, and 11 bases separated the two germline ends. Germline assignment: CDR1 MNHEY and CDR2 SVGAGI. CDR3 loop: CASSTGRRNTEAFF. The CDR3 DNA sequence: TGTGCCAGCAGTACGGGACGTCGGAACACTGAAGCTTTCTTT.

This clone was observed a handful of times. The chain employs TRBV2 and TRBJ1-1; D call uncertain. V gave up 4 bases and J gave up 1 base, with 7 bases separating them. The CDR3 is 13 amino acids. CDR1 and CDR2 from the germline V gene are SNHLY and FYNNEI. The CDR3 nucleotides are TGTGCCAGCAGTGTCCCTGAGAACACTGAAGCTTTCTTT. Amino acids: CASSVPENTEAFF.

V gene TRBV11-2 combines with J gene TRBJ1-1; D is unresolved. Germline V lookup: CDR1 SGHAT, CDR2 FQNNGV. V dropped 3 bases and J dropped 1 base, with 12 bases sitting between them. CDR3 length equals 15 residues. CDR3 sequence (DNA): TGTGCCAGCAGCTTTCGGATTATAGAGAACACTGAAGCTTTCTTT. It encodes CASSFRIIENTEAFF.

DNA of the CDR3: TGTGCCAGCTCACCACCGGGACAGGGGGACTACGAGCAGTACTTC. This gives the protein CASSPPGQGDYEQYF. The chain is built from TRBV18 and TRBJ2-7; 11 bases match TRBD1. Germline trimming cut 0 bases from V and 3 bases from J; bases unmatched to any gene: 1. This CDR3 contains 15 residues. The germline CDR1 and CDR2 sequences are KGHSH and LQKENI.

Here the CDR3 reads CASSLRAILIHTQYF. CDR3 coding DNA: TGTGCCAGCAGTTTAAGGGCCATTTTGATTCATACGCAGTATTTT. The gene calls are TRBV27 and TRBJ2-3; no definite D call. The CDR3 has 15 amino acids. V lost 2 bases and J 7 bases, leaving 16 bases between the germline ends. Germline CDR1 and CDR2: MNHEY and SMNVEV (reference sequence).

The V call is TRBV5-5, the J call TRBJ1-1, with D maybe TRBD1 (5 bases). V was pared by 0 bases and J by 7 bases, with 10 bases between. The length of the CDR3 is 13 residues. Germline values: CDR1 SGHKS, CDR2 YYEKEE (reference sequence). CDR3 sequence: CASSLAGMGEAFF. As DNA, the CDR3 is TGTGCCAGCAGCTTGGCAGGGATGGGTGAAGCTTTCTTT.

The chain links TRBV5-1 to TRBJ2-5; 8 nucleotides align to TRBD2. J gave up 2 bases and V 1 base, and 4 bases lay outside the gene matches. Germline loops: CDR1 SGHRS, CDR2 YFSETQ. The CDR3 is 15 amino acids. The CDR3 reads CASSLTLAGQETQYF. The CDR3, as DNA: TGCGCCAGCAGCTTGACTCTAGCGGGTCAAGAGACCCAGTACTTC.

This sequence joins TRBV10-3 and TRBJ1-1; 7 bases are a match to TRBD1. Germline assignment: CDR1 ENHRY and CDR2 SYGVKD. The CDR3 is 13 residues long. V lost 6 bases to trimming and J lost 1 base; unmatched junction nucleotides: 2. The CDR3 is CAISGQENTEAFF. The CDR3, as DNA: TGTGCCATCAGCGGACAGGAGAACACTGAAGCTTTCTTT.

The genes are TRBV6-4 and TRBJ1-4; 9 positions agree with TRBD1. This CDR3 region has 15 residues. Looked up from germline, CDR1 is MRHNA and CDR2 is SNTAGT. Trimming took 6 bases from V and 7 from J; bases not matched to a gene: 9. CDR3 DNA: TGTGCCAGCAGACCAACAGGGGGCGTCGGTGAAAAACTGTTTTTT. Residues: CASRPTGGVGEKLFF.

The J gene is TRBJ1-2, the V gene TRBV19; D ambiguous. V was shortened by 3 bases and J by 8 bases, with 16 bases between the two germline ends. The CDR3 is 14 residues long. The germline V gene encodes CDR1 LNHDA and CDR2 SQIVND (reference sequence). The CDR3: CASSIQGYEGGYTF. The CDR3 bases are TGTGCCAGTAGTATTCAAGGTTATGAGGGCGGCTACACCTTC.

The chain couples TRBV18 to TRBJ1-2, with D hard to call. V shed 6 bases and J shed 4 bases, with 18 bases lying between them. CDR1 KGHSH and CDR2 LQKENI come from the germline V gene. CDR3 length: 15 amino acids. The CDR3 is CASSGLTSVSYGYTF. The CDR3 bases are TGTGCCAGCTCCGGGTTGACGAGTGTTAGCTATGGCTACACCTTC.

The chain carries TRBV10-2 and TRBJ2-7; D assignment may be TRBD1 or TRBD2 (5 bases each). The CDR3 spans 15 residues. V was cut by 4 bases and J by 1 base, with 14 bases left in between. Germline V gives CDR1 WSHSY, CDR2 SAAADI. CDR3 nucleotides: TGCGCCAGCAGTGCTCCGGGACGGATTTCCTACGAGCAGTACTTC. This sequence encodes CASSAPGRISYEQYF.